This T cell receptor (beta chain) was sequenced in a study of cytomegalovirus exposure and HLA in healthy donors. PCR primers comprised 60 Vbeta and 13 Jbeta primers. Only in-frame clones appear in the TCRdb table, and some are missing; sequencing was by immunoSEQ multiplex PCR. The sample lists about 200,000 clones, around 77% occurring once. This CDR3 is built from 16 residues. In germline, CDR1 is MDHEN, CDR2 SYDVKM. With 7 bases removed from V and 1 base from J, the gap between germline ends came to 14 bases. V usage is TRBV28 and J usage is TRBJ1-6, with a tentative D call TRBD1 (6 bases). The sample was PBMCs. This clonotype originated in a man younger than 40 in good health and CMV-seronegative. In DNA, the CDR3 is TGTGCCAGCAACTTCAGGGGAAGATCCTATAATTCACCCCTCCACTTT. This codes for CASNFRGRSYNSPLHF.